Listed below are T cell receptor beta chains from one sample, sequenced in a study of human T cells and chemical hapten exposure. TCRdb ran MiXCR on the RACE reads and lists one entry per CDR3 protein. The sample consists of 70,000 to 95,000 distinct CDR3 sequences, about 8.6% of them appearing once. The specimen was whole blood. The receptor source for this set is a female donor in good health. Some clones in this sample may be carry-over from other donors' samples. The CDR3 runs from the conserved cysteine through the conserved F or W. The D gene is left open where the match is weak. Size tells how often a clone was seen (once, few, many) or the class of an expanded clone, and some rows leave it out.

>-|few|TRBV3-1|TRBJ2-7
TGTGCCAGCAGCCAAATTAGGGGGGGGAGTGAGCAGTACTTC
CASSQIRGGSEQYF
>-|many|TRBV6-6|TRBJ1-5
TGTGCCAGCACCCCCGTGGGGGGCCCGGTCAATCAGCCCCAGCATTTT
CASTPVGGPVNQPQHF
>-|many|TRBV20-1|TRBJ1-5
TGCAGTGCTAGGTCGGGGTATAGCAATCAGCCCCAGCATTTT
CSARSGYSNQPQHF
>TRBD2|many|TRBV19|TRBJ2-5
TGTGCCAGTAGTATAGGGACTAGCGGCGTAGAGACCCAGTACTTC
CASSIGTSGVETQYF
>-|-|TRBV7-9|TRBJ1-2
TGTGCCAGCAGCAAAGGACAGCAAGCATCTAACTATGGCTACACCTTC
CASSKGQQASNYGYTF
>-|few|TRBV11-2|TRBJ1-1
TGTGCCAGCAGCTTAGAGGCCAGAGCGAACACTGAAGCTTTCTTT
CASSLEARANTEAFF
>-|-|TRBV12-3/TRBV12-4|TRBJ1-6
TGTGCCAGCAGTTTAAGCGGAGGGTTGGGGTCACCCCTCCACTTT
CASSLSGGLGSPLHF
>-|few|TRBV28|TRBJ2-7
TGTGCCAGCAGTACCGGGGGACGCTCCTACGAGCAGTACTTC
CASSTGGRSYEQYF
>-|-|TRBV12-3/TRBV12-4|TRBJ1-1
TGTGCCAGCAGTCCGGGACTGTGGACAGACCGTGAAGCTTTCTTT
CASSPGLWTDREAFF
>-|-|TRBV19|TRBJ1-1
TGTGCCAGTAGTACGTTAGGCGGGGGCACTGAAGCTTTCTTT
CASSTLGGGTEAFF
>TRBD2|few|TRBV4-2|TRBJ2-7
TGTGCCAGCAGCCAAGGGACTAGCGGTGAGGAGCAGTACTTC
CASSQGTSGEEQYF
>-|many|TRBV20-1|TRBJ1-6
TGCAGTGCTACCGTTTTGACAGCCTATTCACCCCTCCACTTT
CSATVLTAYSPLHF
>TRBD2|few|TRBV9|TRBJ2-3
TGTGCCAGCGCCGGGGTAGCGGGGCCCTGGGATACGCAGTATTTT
CASAGVAGPWDTQYF
>-|many|TRBV4-2|TRBJ2-3
TGTGCCAGCAGCCCACTGCCTCCTACGGGCACAGATACGCAGTATTTT
CASSPLPPTGTDTQYF
>-|many|TRBV20-1|TRBJ2-3
TGCAGTGCTAGAGTTAAGTGGGACCCCCGCGGAGATACGCAGTATTTT
CSARVKWDPRGDTQYF
>-|many|TRBV12-3/TRBV12-4|TRBJ1-2
TGTGCCAGCAGTTTCCCACCGGCAGCATACACCTTC
CASSFPPAAYTF
>-|once|TRBV2|TRBJ2-3
TGTGCCAGCATGAGCACAGATACGCAGTATTTT
CASMSTDTQYF
>-|few|TRBV5-4|TRBJ2-1
TGTGCCAGCACCAATAGCGGAAGCTCCTACAATGAGCAGTTCTTC
CASTNSGSSYNEQFF
>-|few|TRBV6-5|TRBJ2-3
TGTGCCAGCAGGGGAGGGGGGGGGCCATCAGATACGCAGTATTTT
CASRGGGGPSDTQYF
>-|many|TRBV5-1|TRBJ1-1
TGCGCCAGCAGCTTGTTGAGCGATATGAACACTGAAGCTTTCTTT
CASSLLSDMNTEAFF
>-|-|TRBV6-6|TRBJ2-7
TGTGCCAGCAGCCCCGGAGTCGCCCACTACGAGCAGTACTTC
CASSPGVAHYEQYF
>TRBD1|many|TRBV6-5|TRBJ1-6
TGTGCCAGCAGTTACTCAGGGACAGTATATTCACCCCTCCACTTT
CASSYSGTVYSPLHF
>TRBD2|-|TRBV12-3/TRBV12-4|TRBJ2-4
TGTGCCAGCAGTTTTCGGGGGGTAAACATTCAGTACTTC
CASSFRGVNIQYF
>-|many|TRBV5-1|TRBJ2-5
TGCGCCAGCAAGGTATTGGGGGGTCTTGAGACCCAGTACTTC
CASKVLGGLETQYF
>-|many|TRBV12-3/TRBV12-4|TRBJ2-4
TGTGCCAGCACCCCCGGCCTAGCCAAAAACATTCAGTACTTC
CASTPGLAKNIQYF
>-|many|TRBV6-1|TRBJ1-1
TGTGCCAGCAGTCGGAGCGGGGGCGGTGACACTGAAGCTTTCTTT
CASSRSGGGDTEAFF
>TRBD2|many|TRBV14|TRBJ2-3
TGTGCCAGCAGCTCAAGCATACTAGCGGGGGGGACAGATACGCAGTATTTT
CASSSSILAGGTDTQYF
>-|-|TRBV27|TRBJ1-6
TGTGCCAGCAGTTCACCCAGCGAGGGTGCCTGGAGCTCCTATAATTCACCCCTCCACTTT
CASSSPSEGAWSSYNSPLHF
>TRBD1|-|TRBV2|TRBJ1-2
TGTGCCAGCAGTGCCAGGGGGGGACAGGGAGTCTATGGCTACACCTTC
CASSARGGQGVYGYTF
>-|-|TRBV11-2|TRBJ2-2
TGTGCCAGCAGCTTAGTATTGGGACCGGGCAGAGGGGAGCTGTTTTTT
CASSLVLGPGRGELFF
>-|many|TRBV7-2|TRBJ2-3
TGTGCCAGCAGCGAGCAGACAGATACGCAGTATTTT
CASSEQTDTQYF
>TRBD1|few|TRBV6-5|TRBJ2-5
TGTGCCAGCAGACAGGGACAGGGAGGGGGAGAGACCCAGTACTTC
CASRQGQGGGETQYF
>TRBD1|-|TRBV25-1|TRBJ2-7
TGTGCCAGCAGTGCAAAACCCGGGACAGTCTACAATCCACTGGGCTACGAGCAGTACTTC
CASSAKPGTVYNPLGYEQYF
>-|many|TRBV6-6|TRBJ1-2
TGTGCCAGCAGTTCCTCCCCAGCAACTAACTATGGCTACACCTTC
CASSSSPATNYGYTF
>-|many|TRBV6-6|TRBJ2-5
TGTGCCAGCAGTTTTAGAGCGGCCCAAGAGACCCAGTACTTC
CASSFRAAQETQYF
>TRBD2|many|TRBV29-1|TRBJ2-3
TGCAGCGTTGCCCTAGCGGGGTTGGCAGATACGCAGTATTTT
CSVALAGLADTQYF
>-|many|TRBV5-1|TRBJ1-6
TGCGCCAGCACCGTCGGACAGCCTAATTCACCCCTCCACTTT
CASTVGQPNSPLHF
>-|many|TRBV11-2|TRBJ2-3
TGTGCCAGCAGCTTAGATGAACAGGGCTCTGAGTATTTT
CASSLDEQGSEYF
>-|-|TRBV2|TRBJ2-7
TGTGCCAGCACCCCGAGGGGGGAATTCTACGAGCAGTACTTC
CASTPRGEFYEQYF
>TRBD1|few|TRBV20-1|TRBJ2-7
TGCAGTGCTAGGGATGGGACAGGGGTCGGATACGAGCAGTACTTC
CSARDGTGVGYEQYF
>-|many|TRBV12-3/TRBV12-4|TRBJ1-2
TGTGCCAGCAGTTTGCGACAGACGTCATATGGCTACACCTTC
CASSLRQTSYGYTF
>-|many|TRBV29-1|TRBJ1-2
TGCAGCGTTGAATCAGGGCTACCTAACTATGGCTACACCTTC
CSVESGLPNYGYTF
>-|-|TRBV7-9|TRBJ2-1
TGTGCCAGCAGCTTCTACGGGGGCTCTTACAATGAGCAGTTCTTC
CASSFYGGSYNEQFF
>TRBD2|many|TRBV6-2/TRBV6-3|TRBJ2-1
TGTGCCAGCAACCGACTAGCGGGGGGGCTCGGGCAGTTCTTC
CASNRLAGGLGQFF
>-|few|TRBV20-1|TRBJ2-7
TGCAGTGCCAAGATTCAATACGAGCAGTACTTC
CSAKIQYEQYF
>TRBD1|-|TRBV12-3/TRBV12-4|TRBJ2-1
TGTGCCAGCAGTGCGACAGGGAACTCCTACAATGAGCAGTTCTTC
CASSATGNSYNEQFF
>-|many|TRBV7-2|TRBJ2-3
TGTGCCAGCAGCCAAAGCACAGATACGCAGTATTTT
CASSQSTDTQYF
>TRBD1|-|TRBV12-3/TRBV12-4|TRBJ1-1
TGTGCCAGCAGTTTGTCTCCGCGAACAGGGGTTTCCACTGAAGCTTTCTTT
CASSLSPRTGVSTEAFF